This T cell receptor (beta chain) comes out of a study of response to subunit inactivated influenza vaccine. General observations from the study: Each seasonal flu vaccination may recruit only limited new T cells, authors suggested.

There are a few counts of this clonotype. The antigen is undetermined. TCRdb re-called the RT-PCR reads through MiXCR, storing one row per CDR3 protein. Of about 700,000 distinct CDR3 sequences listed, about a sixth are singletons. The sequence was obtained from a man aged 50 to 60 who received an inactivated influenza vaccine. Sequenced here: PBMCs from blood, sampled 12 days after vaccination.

The CDR3 DNA follows: TGTGCCAGCAGTGGGGGCGTAAACAATGAGCAGTTCTTC. Its protein product is CASSGGVNNEQFF. J is TRBJ2-1 and V is TRBV12-3 or TRBV12-4; possible D gene TRBD1, 6 bases. This CDR3 comprises 13 residues. Trimming cost V 5 bases and J 5 bases, with 10 bases left between them.